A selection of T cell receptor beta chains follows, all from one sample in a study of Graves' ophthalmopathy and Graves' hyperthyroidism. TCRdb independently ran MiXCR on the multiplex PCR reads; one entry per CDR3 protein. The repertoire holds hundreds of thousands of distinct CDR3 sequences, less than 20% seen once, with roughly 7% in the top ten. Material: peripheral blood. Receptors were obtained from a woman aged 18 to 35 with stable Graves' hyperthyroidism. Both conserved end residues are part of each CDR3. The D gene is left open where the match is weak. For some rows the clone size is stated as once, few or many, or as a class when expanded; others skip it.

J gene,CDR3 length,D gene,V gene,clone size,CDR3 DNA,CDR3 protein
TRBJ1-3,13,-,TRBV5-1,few,TGCGCCAGCGCTGGGACGGCTGGAAACACCATATATTTT,CASAGTAGNTIYF
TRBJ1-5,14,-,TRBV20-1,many,TGCAGTGCAACGGACGGGTATAGCAATCAGCCCCAGCATTTT,CSATDGYSNQPQHF
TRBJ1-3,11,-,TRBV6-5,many,TGTGCCAGCAGTTACGGAAACACCATATATTTT,CASSYGNTIYF
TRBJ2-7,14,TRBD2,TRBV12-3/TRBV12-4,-,TGTGCCAGCAGTCCCGGGACTAGCCACTACGAGCAGTACTTC,CASSPGTSHYEQYF
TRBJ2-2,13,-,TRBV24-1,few,TGTGCCACCAGTGATCCCTCCACCGGGGAGCTGTTTTTT,CATSDPSTGELFF
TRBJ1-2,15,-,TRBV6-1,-,TGTGCCAGCAGTGTGGCCCTATCGACCTTCTATGGCTACACCTTC,CASSVALSTFYGYTF
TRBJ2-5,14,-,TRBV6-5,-,TGTGCCAGCAGTCAGTCGCCGGGGCAAGAGACCCAGTACTTC,CASSQSPGQETQYF
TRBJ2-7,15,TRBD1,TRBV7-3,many,TGTGCCAGCAGCAACCTAGGGGACAGGGGCGACGAGCAGTACTTC,CASSNLGDRGDEQYF
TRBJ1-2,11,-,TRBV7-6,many,TGTGCCAGCAAGGGACTAGGAGGCTACACCTTC,CASKGLGGYTF
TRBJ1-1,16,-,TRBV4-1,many,TGCGCCAGCAGCCATCTCACAGCGGACAGTAGAGCTGAAGCTTTCTTT,CASSHLTADSRAEAFF
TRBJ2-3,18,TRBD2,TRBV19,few,TGTGCCAGTAGTATCCTCCGGACTAGCGGGGGTTTTGTGGATACGCAGTATTTT,CASSILRTSGGFVDTQYF
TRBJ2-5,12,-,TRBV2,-,TGTGCCAGCGAGACGGGGGAAGAGACCCAGTACTTC,CASETGEETQYF
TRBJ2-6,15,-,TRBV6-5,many,TGTGCCAGCAGTTACTCCGGGGCTGGGGCCAACGTCCTGACTTTC,CASSYSGAGANVLTF
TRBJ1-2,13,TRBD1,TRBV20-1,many,TGCAGTGCTAGACAGGGGGCGAACTATGGCTACACCTTC,CSARQGANYGYTF
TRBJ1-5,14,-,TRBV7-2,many,TGTGCCAGCAGCCTCAGTCTATGGGAGTTGCCCCAGCATTTT,CASSLSLWELPQHF
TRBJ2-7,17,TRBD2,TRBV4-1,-,TGCGCCAGCAGCCAAGACCCCCTAGCGGGCGAGGCCTACGAGCAGTACTTC,CASSQDPLAGEAYEQYF
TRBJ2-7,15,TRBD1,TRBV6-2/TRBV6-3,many,TGTGCCAGCAGGTTAACAGGGGGCACATCCTACGAGCAGTACTTC,CASRLTGGTSYEQYF
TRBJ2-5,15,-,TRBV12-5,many,TGTGCTAGTGGTTTGGTAAACAGGGAACAAGAGACCCAGTACTTC,CASGLVNREQETQYF
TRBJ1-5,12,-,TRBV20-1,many,TGCAGTGCTAGACAGGGCAATCAGCCCCAGCATTTT,CSARQGNQPQHF
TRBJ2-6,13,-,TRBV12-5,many,TGTGCTAGTGGTGCCTCTGGGGCCAACGTCCTGACTTTC,CASGASGANVLTF
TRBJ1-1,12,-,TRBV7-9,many,TGTGCCAGCGGTCGGGGGGACACTGAAGCTTTCTTT,CASGRGDTEAFF
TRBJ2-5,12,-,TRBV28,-,TGTGCCACAACCGAACCTAAAGAGACCCAGTACTTC,CATTEPKETQYF
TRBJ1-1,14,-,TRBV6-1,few,TGTGCCAGCAAGAGAGACGGGACGAACACTGAAGCTTTCTTT,CASKRDGTNTEAFF
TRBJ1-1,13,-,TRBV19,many,TGTGCCAGTAGTATTGTGGGGGCCACTGAAGCTTTCTTT,CASSIVGATEAFF
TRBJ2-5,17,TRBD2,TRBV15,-,TGTGCCACCAGCAGAGATCGCGCGGGGGACCCCCGGCAGACCCAGTACTTC,CATSRDRAGDPRQTQYF
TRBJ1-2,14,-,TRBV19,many,TGTGCCACCCGGTTTCGAGGGAGGGGCTATGGCTACACCTTC,CATRFRGRGYGYTF
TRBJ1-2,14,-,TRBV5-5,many,TGTGCCAGCAGCTACCGTATCTTAAACTATGGCTACACCTTC,CASSYRILNYGYTF
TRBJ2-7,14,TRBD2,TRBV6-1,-,TGTGCCAGCAGTCCTGCGGGAGGGGACCACGAGCAGTACTTC,CASSPAGGDHEQYF
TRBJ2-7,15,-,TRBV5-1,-,TGCGCCAGCAGCTTGGCACCGAGGCGGACCTACGAGCAGTACTTC,CASSLAPRRTYEQYF
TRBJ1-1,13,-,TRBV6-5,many,TGTGCCAGCAGTTATTCGGGGGGGCTGGGAGCTTTCTTT,CASSYSGGLGAFF
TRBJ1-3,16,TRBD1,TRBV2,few,TGTGCCAGCAGTGATTGGAGGACAGGGGCTGGAAACACCATATATTTT,CASSDWRTGAGNTIYF
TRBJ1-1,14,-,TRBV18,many,TGTGCCAGCAGCCCCCGCAAGGGGGACACTGAAGCTTTCTTT,CASSPRKGDTEAFF
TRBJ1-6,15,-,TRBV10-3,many,TGTGCCATCAGTGCGGTCGGGGGATGGGGATCACCCCTCCACTTT,CAISAVGGWGSPLHF
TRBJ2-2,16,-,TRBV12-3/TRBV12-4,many,TGTGCCAGCAGGCCCGACAGTTTGAGAAACACCGGGGAGCTGTTTTTT,CASRPDSLRNTGELFF
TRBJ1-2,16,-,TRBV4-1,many,TGCGCCAGCAGCCAAGCGAGCCGGAAATCTAACTATGGCTACACCTTC,CASSQASRKSNYGYTF
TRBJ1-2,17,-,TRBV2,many,TGTGCCAGCAGTGAAGAACCAACATTACAGATCGGTTATGGCTACACCTTC,CASSEEPTLQIGYGYTF
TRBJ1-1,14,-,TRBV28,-,TGTGCCAGCAGGCGTACGTGGGGTAGCCCTGAAGCTTTCTTT,CASRRTWGSPEAFF
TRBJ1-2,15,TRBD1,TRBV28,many,TGTGCCAGCAGTTTAACACGAGACAGGGGCGATGACTACACCTTC,CASSLTRDRGDDYTF
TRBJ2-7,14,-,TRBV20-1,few,TGCAGTGCCTCATTATCGACTCAAGCCTACGAGCAGTACTTC,CSASLSTQAYEQYF